These 18 T cell receptor beta chains were sequenced from one sample in a study of T cell repertoires in cytomegalovirus infection. TCRdb itself ran the reads through MiXCR, one entry per CDR3 protein. Here the sample spans 650,000 to 850,000 distinct CDR3 sequences, 25% to 35% being singletons. Their antigens are not known. The material sequenced was cultured CD8+ T cells from PBMCs, taken from culture after CMV antigen stimulation. All receptors come from a human donor in good health (CMV status not recorded). Some clones in this sample may be carry-over from other donors' samples.

This sequence joins TRBV14 and TRBJ2-1, with D hard to call. V lost 0 bases and J 8 bases, leaving 11 bases between the germline ends. Germline values: CDR1 SGHDN, CDR2 FVKESK. The CDR3 sequence is 14 residues long. CDR3 sequence: CASSQDQAVDEQFF. The CDR3 DNA is TGTGCCAGCAGCCAAGATCAGGCGGTTGATGAGCAGTTCTTC.

The CDR3 DNA reads as TGTGCCAGCAGCCCCGCTGCCGGACAGACCCTTTCACCCCTCCACTTT. Its protein is CASSPAAGQTLSPLHF. The V and J genes are TRBV7-9 and TRBJ1-6; TRBD1 is a possible D gene (6 bases). This CDR3 comprises 16 residues. Germline CDR1 and CDR2: SEHNR and FQNEAQ (reference sequence). Trimming left V 5 bases short and J 9 bases short, with 20 bases between.

V gene TRBV19 combines with J gene TRBJ1-1, with 9 positions matching TRBD1. Germline trimming cut 0 bases from V and 0 bases from J; bases unmatched to any gene: 2. Germline CDR1 LNHDA, CDR2 SQIVND (reference sequence). This CDR3 spans 16 amino acids. Here the CDR3 DNA reads TGTGCCAGTAGTATAGATACAGGGGGCCTGAACACTGAAGCTTTCTTT. Amino acids: CASSIDTGGLNTEAFF.

This clonotype was detected only a few times. This chain connects TRBV7-8 to TRBJ2-7, with D perhaps matching TRBD1 (6 bases). Germline V gives CDR1 SGHVS, CDR2 FQNEAQ. The CDR3 extends over 11 amino acids. V lost 8 bases, J lost 2 bases, and 7 bases lay in between. For the CDR3, the DNA is TGTGCCAGCCAGGGGACCTACGAGCAGTACTTC. Encoded protein: CASQGTYEQYF.

V usage is TRBV12-3 or TRBV12-4 and J usage is TRBJ2-3; 8 nucleotides match TRBD2. V gave up 7 bases and J gave up 5 bases; unmatched junction bases: 8. The CDR3 has 14 amino acids. CDR3: CASMGAGARDTQYF. CDR3 DNA: TGTGCCAGCATGGGAGCGGGGGCTAGAGATACGCAGTATTTT.

The gene calls are TRBV15 and TRBJ1-1, with D perhaps TRBD1 (5 bases). CDR3 size: 13 residues. The germline V and J ends were trimmed by 1 base and 8 bases, with 11 bases remaining between them. Germline V CDR1 and CDR2: LNHNV, YYDKDF (reference sequence). The CDR3 sequence: CATSRVLGDEAFF. The CDR3 nucleotides are TGTGCCACCAGCAGAGTTCTTGGGGACGAAGCTTTCTTT.

Only a few counts were recorded for this clonotype. The rearrangement joins TRBV20-1 to TRBJ2-3; 12 nucleotides agree with TRBD2. The germline CDR1 and CDR2 sequences are DFQATT and SNEGSKA (reference sequence). This CDR3 comprises 16 residues. The junction had 6 bases not matched to a gene; V was cut back by 3 bases and J by 2 bases. The CDR3 is CSASRLAGDHTDTQYF. The CDR3 DNA sequence: TGCAGTGCTAGCAGACTAGCGGGGGACCACACAGATACGCAGTATTTT.

This clonotype has at least ten counts. V usage is TRBV7-8 and J usage is TRBJ2-2; possibly TRBD2 for D (7 bases). The V end lost 6 bases, the J end lost 1 base, and 15 bases lay between the germline ends. The CDR3 is 16 amino acids. CDR1 and CDR2 (germline): SGHVS, FQNEAQ. The CDR3 coding sequence is TGTGCCAGCAGTCCATCGGGGGGCCGGAACACCGGGGAGCTGTTTTTT. Its protein product is CASSPSGGRNTGELFF.

A single count supports this clonotype. The chain employs TRBV13 and TRBJ1-5; TRBD1 might be the D (5 bases). The germline V and J ends were trimmed by 5 bases and 2 bases, with 13 bases remaining between them. This CDR3 has 15 residues. Germline loops: CDR1 PRHDT, CDR2 FYEKMQ (reference sequence). The DNA for the CDR3 is TGTGCCAGCAGCCCGGGACCCGGCGGCAATCAGCCCCAGCATTTT. This translates into CASSPGPGGNQPQHF. The variable domain in full, with the rest retrieved from reference TRBV13 and TRBJ1-5, is AAGVIQSPRHLIKEKRETATLKCYPIPRHDTVYWYQQGPGQDPQFLISFYEKMQSDKGSIPDRFSAQQFSDYHSELNMSSLELGDSALYFCASSPGPGGNQPQHFGDGTRLSIL.

This clonotype was picked up many times. The chain uses TRBV7-9 and TRBJ1-1; D is undetermined. Germline CDR1 and CDR2: SEHNR and FQNEAQ (reference sequence). The CDR3 spans 15 residues. V was clipped by 2 bases and J by 4 bases, with 14 bases between them. This chain's CDR3 is CASSLMSSLGTEAFF. In DNA, the CDR3 is TGTGCCAGCAGCTTAATGAGCAGCCTTGGCACTGAAGCTTTCTTT.

The sample holds many counts of this clonotype. The chain recombines TRBV28 with TRBJ1-1, with D tentatively TRBD1 (5 bases). CDR1 and CDR2 from the germline V gene are MDHEN and SYDVKM. The V gene lost 1 base and the J gene lost 0 bases, with 9 bases spanning the gap. The CDR3 extends over 15 amino acids. CDR3 nucleotide sequence: TGTGCCAGCAGTTTATCCGGGACCCTGAACACTGAAGCTTTCTTT. It is translated as CASSLSGTLNTEAFF.

This clonotype was recorded a few times. The V and J genes are TRBV27 and TRBJ1-6; 12 nucleotides align to TRBD1. The trim removed 5 bases at V and 10 bases at J, leaving 6 bases unmatched. This CDR3 is built from 15 residues. CDR1 and CDR2 (germline): MNHEY, SMNVEV (reference sequence). The DNA of the CDR3 is TGTGCCAGCAGTACAACCGGGACAGGGGGCTCACCCCTCCACTTT. This encodes CASSTTGTGGSPLHF.

The gene calls are TRBV4-1 and TRBJ2-1; 8 bases match TRBD1. Germline CDR1 is MGHRA and CDR2 is YSYEKL. Germline trimming cut 3 bases from V and 5 bases from J; bases unmatched to any gene: 6. There are 15 residues in the CDR3. CDR3 nucleotides: TGCGCCAGCAGCCACGGACAGGGACCCCACAATGAGCAGTTCTTC. It translates to CASSHGQGPHNEQFF.

CDR3 region: CASSRGKGLNTEAFF. DNA for the CDR3: TGTGCCAGCAGCCGGGGAAAGGGACTAAACACTGAAGCTTTCTTT. The V and J genes are TRBV7-9 and TRBJ1-1, with D possibly TRBD1 on 5 matching bases. Germline CDR1 and CDR2: SEHNR and FQNEAQ (reference sequence). V was clipped by 5 bases and J by 2 bases, with 15 bases between them. This CDR3 spans 15 amino acids.

This clonotype was counted between two and nine times. The genes are TRBV27 and TRBJ2-4; D is uncertain. Per germline, CDR1 MNHEY and CDR2 SMNVEV (reference sequence). Trimming stripped 11 bases from V and 3 bases from J, with 11 bases between. The CDR3 covers 12 residues. The DNA for the CDR3 is TGTGCCGTGAGTACGGGCAAAAACATTCAGTACTTC. Residues: CAVSTGKNIQYF.

This clonotype appeared many times. J is TRBJ2-1 and V is TRBV7-6, with 8 bases aligning to TRBD1. The CDR3 loop spans 15 amino acids. Per germline, CDR1 SGHVS and CDR2 FNYEAQ. The trim removed 5 bases at V and 2 bases at J, leaving 5 bases unmatched. The CDR3 here is CASSPGQDPYNEQFF. In nucleotides, the CDR3 is TGTGCCAGCAGCCCGGGACAGGACCCCTACAATGAGCAGTTCTTC.

The J gene is TRBJ2-5, the V gene TRBV11-2; TRBD2 matches at 14 bases. Trimming cost V 5 bases and J 5 bases; bases outside gene matches: 4. The CDR3 runs to 15 residues. Germline-derived CDR1 and CDR2 are SGHAT and FQNNGV. The CDR3 loop reads CASSAGLAGVETQYF. The CDR3 region has the DNA TGTGCCAGCAGCGCGGGACTAGCGGGGGTCGAGACCCAGTACTTC.

The chain uses TRBV4-1 and TRBJ1-5, with D maybe TRBD1 (5 bases). This CDR3 comprises 15 residues. Trimming took off 7 bases at V and 1 base at J, with 14 bases between the two ends. Germline V gene data show CDR1 as MGHRA and CDR2 as YSYEKL. DNA for the CDR3: TGCGCCAGCAAGGACCACGGGGGGAGCAATCAGCCCCAGCATTTT. Protein: CASKDHGGSNQPQHF.